This entry concerns a single TCR beta chain. Its antigen is unidentified. Assay used: immunoSEQ multiplex PCR; TCRdb lists only in-frame clones, some missing. Seen here are around 7,000 clones, approximately 70% observed once, and the top ten hold around 50%. The entry originates in a study of siplizumab effects on memory and regulatory T cells. Study outcomes and limitations: A significant reduction in alloreactive sequences traceable to unstimulated CD4+ memory cells was produced by siplizumab. For mappable alloreactive CD4+ clones, the mean Treg-derived fraction was 68.8% with siplizumab and about 26% in controls.

Trimming stripped 9 bases from V and 3 bases from J, with 9 bases between. This CDR3 region has 11 residues. CDR1 and CDR2 from the germline V gene are LNHDA and SQIVND (reference sequence). This chain uses TRBV19 with TRBJ2-7; D tentatively reads TRBD1 or TRBD2 (5 bases each). This receptor was obtained from a human donor in good health. The specimen was effector memory CD8+ T cells sorted from blood. Subset noted: unstimulated CD8+ effector memory T cells. Here the CDR3 reads CASGAVYEQYF. DNA for the CDR3: TGTGCCAGCGGGGCGGTCTACGAGCAGTACTTC. The full variable domain, its missing parts supplied by reference TRBV19 and TRBJ2-7, is DGGITQSPKYLFRKEGQNVTLSCEQNLNHDAMYWYRQDPGQGLRLIYYSQIVNDFQKGDIAEGYSVSREKKESFPLTVTSAQKNPTAFYLCASGAVYEQYFGPGTRLTVT.